These 26 T cell receptor beta chains originate from one sample sequenced in a study of blood T cell repertoires in COVID-19. TCRdb's copy holds only in-frame clones and misses some; the assay was immunoSEQ multiplex PCR. Of hundreds of thousands of clones listed, 75% to 90% were seen once; the top ten hold about 2.5%. The sequenced sample consisted of PBMCs or T cells enriched from blood (not recorded which). The receptor set was obtained from a woman in her fifties or sixties who had recovered from COVID-19.

V is TRBV24-1 and J is TRBJ2-7; TRBD1 matches at 7 bases. This CDR3 comprises 13 residues. CDR1 and CDR2 (germline): KGHDR, SFDVKD. J lost 6 bases, V lost 5 bases, and 6 bases had no gene match. In nucleotides, the CDR3 is TGTGCCACCAGTGGACAGGGCCGGAGCGAGCAGTACTTC. It specifies CATSGQGRSEQYF.

J is TRBJ2-5 and V is TRBV11-2, with TRBD1 identical over 8 bases. The germline V gene encodes CDR1 SGHAT and CDR2 FQNNGV. V gave up 6 bases and J gave up 2 bases; unmatched junction bases: 11. CDR3 length equals 16 residues. The CDR3 loop is CASREAGTGAQETQYF. The CDR3 DNA reads as TGTGCCAGCAGAGAGGCCGGGACAGGCGCTCAAGAGACCCAGTACTTC.

This clone has just one count. Here the CDR3 reads CASSEWRANGEQYF. The DNA for the CDR3 is TGTGCCAGCAGTGAATGGAGGGCAAACGGCGAGCAGTACTTC. The V call is TRBV2, the J call TRBJ2-7; tentatively, D is TRBD2 (6 bases). The length of the CDR3 is 14 residues. The V gene lost 2 bases and the J gene lost 6 bases, with 14 bases spanning the gap. Germline V CDR1 and CDR2: SNHLY, FYNNEI.

For this clone: Other DNA sequences in the sample encode the same CDR3. The genes are TRBV3-1 (or the pseudogene TRBV3-2) and TRBJ2-7, with 9 bases identical to TRBD1. The CDR3 totals 16 residues. Germline V gene lookup returns CDR1 LGHDT and CDR2 YNNKEL (reference sequence). With V trimmed by 0 bases and J by 4 bases, 7 bases remained unmatched. CDR3 nucleotides: TGTGCCAGCAGCCAAGATCCCGGACAGGGGTATTACGAGCAGTACTTC. Amino acid sequence: CASSQDPGQGYYEQYF.

In its sample, this clone was seen a few times. V is TRBV5-1 and J is TRBJ1-2; 9 nucleotides match TRBD1. Per germline, CDR1 SGHRS and CDR2 YFSETQ. V trimming: 0 bases; J trimming: 7 bases; junction bases outside the gene matches: 4. The CDR3 consists of 14 residues. This chain's CDR3 is CASSLAGQGVGYTF. The CDR3 region has the DNA TGCGCCAGCAGCTTGGCGGGACAGGGTGTTGGCTACACCTTC.

V gene TRBV5-1 combines with J gene TRBJ2-7; 10 bases match TRBD1. V trimming: 6 bases; J trimming: 9 bases; junction bases outside the gene matches: 12. The CDR3 is made up of 14 amino acids. Germline CDR1 is SGHRS and CDR2 is YFSETQ. In DNA form, the CDR3 reads TGCGCCAGCAAATTCGGGACAGGGGACCGTAGGCAGTACTTC. Translating it yields CASKFGTGDRRQYF.

This clone has just one count. This chain uses TRBV5-1 with TRBJ1-1; the D is unclear. Germline values: CDR1 SGHRS, CDR2 YFSETQ. CDR3 size: 13 residues. Trimming removed 2 bases at V and 1 base at J, with 6 bases between. The CDR3 bases are TGCGCCAGCAGCTTTAGTGCGAACACTGAAGCTTTCTTT. Residues: CASSFSANTEAFF.

The table lists this clone with a count of one. J is TRBJ2-2 and V is TRBV5-1; the match to TRBD1 covers 7 bases. Per the germline V gene, CDR1 is SGHRS and CDR2 is YFSETQ. The junction had 6 bases not matched to a gene; V was cut back by 3 bases and J by 1 base. This CDR3 has 16 residues. The CDR3 reads CASSYTGTVNTGELFF. The DNA of the CDR3 is TGCGCCAGCAGCTATACCGGGACAGTGAACACCGGGGAGCTGTTTTTT.

J is TRBJ1-5 and V is TRBV4-3; TRBD1 is a possible D gene (5 bases). This CDR3 contains 15 residues. Per germline, CDR1 LGHNA and CDR2 YSLEER. Deletions cut 0 bases from V and 4 bases from J, with 10 bases between. CDR3 in amino acids: CASSQDWGVNQPQHF. For the CDR3, the DNA is TGCGCCAGCAGCCAAGATTGGGGGGTTAATCAGCCCCAGCATTTT.

The rearrangement uses TRBV30 and TRBJ2-1; 13 bases align to TRBD2. V gave up 3 bases and J gave up 6 bases; unmatched junction bases: 5. CDR1 is GTSNPN and CDR2 is SVGIG in the germline V gene (reference sequence). The CDR3 is 15 amino acids. This CDR3 reads CAWSQGLAGINEQFF. The CDR3, as DNA: TGTGCCTGGAGCCAGGGACTAGCGGGAATCAATGAGCAGTTCTTC.

The chain has TRBV5-1 and TRBJ2-3, with D perhaps matching TRBD1 (6 bases). Germline CDR1 and CDR2: SGHRS and YFSETQ. Trimming cost V 5 bases and J 0 bases, with 10 bases left between them. The CDR3 runs 14 residues. The DNA for the CDR3 is TGCGCCAGCAGACAGGGTTCTAGCACAGATACGCAGTATTTT. This gives the protein CASRQGSSTDTQYF.

The chain recombines TRBV11-2 with TRBJ2-5, with 8 bases identical to TRBD2. The CDR3 contains 14 residues. Germline trimming cut 6 bases from V and 5 bases from J; bases unmatched to any gene: 8. Germline-derived CDR1 and CDR2 are SGHAT and FQNNGV. For the CDR3, the DNA is TGTGCCAGCAGACCTATCGGGAGGGTGGAGACCCAGTACTTC. Protein sequence: CASRPIGRVETQYF.

The chain has TRBV30 and TRBJ2-5, with TRBD1 as a possible D gene (5 bases). The CDR3 extends over 14 amino acids. Germline V gene data show CDR1 as GTSNPN and CDR2 as SVGIG (reference sequence). V was pared by 3 bases and J by 5 bases, with 16 bases between. For the CDR3, the DNA is TGTGCCTGGAGAACGCCAGGGCTTGGGGAGACCCAGTACTTC. Translated, it gives CAWRTPGLGETQYF.

V is TRBV15 and J is TRBJ2-1, with 10 positions matching TRBD2. The CDR3 spans 19 residues. CDR1 and CDR2 (germline): LNHNV, YYDKDF (reference sequence). The ends lost 0 bases at V and 1 base at J; junction bases unmatched: 9. The CDR3 sequence is CATSREGLAGAGSYNEQFF. The CDR3 DNA follows: TGTGCCACCAGCAGAGAGGGGCTAGCGGGAGCAGGGTCCTACAATGAGCAGTTCTTC.

The chain is built from TRBV12-5 and TRBJ2-5; D unresolved. The CDR3 covers 12 residues. Trimming removed 2 bases at V and 4 bases at J, with 5 bases between. Germline V lookup: CDR1 LGHNT, CDR2 FRNRAP. The CDR3 nucleotides read TGTGCTAGTGGTTTGATGGCAGAGACCCAGTACTTC. Encoded protein: CASGLMAETQYF.

The chain couples TRBV5-1 to TRBJ1-2, with 11 bases matching TRBD1. The CDR3 sequence is 14 residues long. Germline CDR1 SGHRS, CDR2 YFSETQ. Trimming at V came to 3 bases and at J to 7 bases, leaving 5 bases not matched to a gene. CDR3 in DNA: TGCGCCAGCAGCTACGGACAGGGGGCGCCTGGCTACACCTTC. This translates into CASSYGQGAPGYTF.

The V gene is TRBV12-5, the J gene TRBJ2-5; D call uncertain. The CDR3 is 12 amino acids. V was pared by 4 bases and J by 2 bases, with 5 bases between. Germline V gene data show CDR1 as LGHNT and CDR2 as FRNRAP. The CDR3 sequence: CASGYEQETQYF. The CDR3 region has the DNA TGTGCTAGTGGTTATGAGCAAGAGACCCAGTACTTC. The full variable domain, rest sourced from reference TRBV12-5 and TRBJ2-5, is DARVTQTPRHKVTEMGQEVTMRCQPILGHNTVFWYRQTMMQGLELLAYFRNRAPLDDSGMPKDRFSAEMPDATLATLKIQPSEPRDSAVYFCASGYEQETQYFGPGTRLLVL.

The chain links TRBV3-1 (or the pseudogene TRBV3-2) to TRBJ2-7; D remains unclear. The CDR3 covers 14 residues. The V end lost 4 bases, the J end lost 6 bases, and 16 bases lay between the germline ends. Germline V gives CDR1 LGHDT, CDR2 YNNKEL (reference sequence). The CDR3 DNA reads as TGTGCCAGCAGCCCCCCCTATAAACCCCTCGAGCAGTACTTC. Translation: CASSPPYKPLEQYF.

The genes are TRBV29-1 and TRBJ1-2; a possible D gene is TRBD1 (6 bases). The CDR3 consists of 12 residues. With 2 bases removed from V and 6 bases from J, the gap between germline ends came to 10 bases. Germline lookup yields CDR1 SQVTM and CDR2 ANQGSEA. CDR3: CSVESGHDGYTF. CDR3 bases: TGCAGCGTTGAATCGGGACACGATGGCTACACCTTC.

The chain uses TRBV6-1 and TRBJ1-2; 8 nucleotides align to TRBD1. The CDR3 contains 15 residues. J was trimmed by 8 bases and V by 0 bases; bases with no gene match: 8. Germline V gene lookup returns CDR1 MNHNS and CDR2 SASEGT. Here the CDR3 DNA reads TGTGCCAGCAGTGAAGCAGGACAGGGAGGATTCGGCTACACCTTC. This gives the protein CASSEAGQGGFGYTF.

The genes are TRBV12-3 or TRBV12-4 and TRBJ1-1; D gene unclear. The V and J ends lost 6 bases and 4 bases respectively, with 6 bases between them. There are 11 residues in the CDR3. The DNA of the CDR3 is TGTGCCAGCAGGGGCCGCACTGAAGCTTTCTTT. It yields the protein CASRGRTEAFF.

V gene TRBV5-1 combines with J gene TRBJ2-7; D is possibly TRBD2 (5 bases). The length of the CDR3 is 15 residues. CDR1 and CDR2 (germline): SGHRS, YFSETQ. V lost 0 bases and J 6 bases, leaving 16 bases between the germline ends. In DNA, the CDR3 is TGCGCCAGCAGCTTGGGATTCTTTAGAGGGTCCGAGCAGTACTTC. It translates to CASSLGFFRGSEQYF.

The chain carries TRBV21-1 and TRBJ2-2; the table's D call of TRBD2 was not tested on the DNA. TRBV21-1 is an annotated pseudogene. The CDR3 length is 13 residues. The CDR3 loop is CASSTAGNGELFF. The CDR3 DNA sequence: TGTGCCAGCAGCACCGCGGGAAACGGGGAGCTGTTTTTT.

The chain has TRBV5-1 and TRBJ2-3; maybe TRBD2 (5 bases). The CDR3 consists of 12 residues. CDR1 and CDR2 (germline): SGHRS, YFSETQ. Trimming took 4 bases from V and 5 from J, leaving 8 bases between them. CDR3 loop: CASSVGGDTQYF. The DNA for the CDR3 is TGCGCCAGCAGCGTAGGAGGAGATACGCAGTATTTT.

V is TRBV19 and J is TRBJ1-1, with TRBD1 matching over 7 bases. Germline-derived CDR1 and CDR2 are LNHDA and SQIVND (reference sequence). The CDR3 totals 14 residues. V was pared by 11 bases and J by 0 bases, with 9 bases of the junction left unmatched. CDR3 sequence reads: CASQRGRLNTEAFF. The CDR3 nucleotides read TGTGCCTCACAAAGGGGGCGTTTGAACACTGAAGCTTTCTTT.

This chain uses TRBV5-1 with TRBJ2-7, with 11 bases aligning to TRBD2. This CDR3 region has 16 residues. CDR1 and CDR2 from the germline V gene are SGHRS and YFSETQ. The trim removed 4 bases at V and 1 base at J, leaving 7 bases unmatched. The CDR3 DNA is TGCGCCAGCAGCATTTCGACTAGCGGGGCTTCCTACGAGCAGTACTTC. Its translation is CASSISTSGASYEQYF.